These 5 T cell receptor beta chains share one sample of origin, sequenced in a study of cytomegalovirus exposure and HLA in healthy donors. The PCR employed 60 Vbeta primers together with 13 Jbeta primers. TCRdb's copy holds only in-frame clones and misses some; the assay was immunoSEQ multiplex PCR. There are about 60,000 clones in the sample; just under 80% occur only once, and about 4.5% lies in the top ten. Source material: PBMCs. The receptors come from a woman aged 25 to 45 in good health and CMV-seronegative.

This clone was seen a few times. This chain links TRBV5-8 with TRBJ2-7, with D tentatively TRBD2 (5 bases). CDR3 length equals 16 residues. The germline V gene has CDR1 SGHTS and CDR2 YDEGEE. V was shortened by 4 bases and J by 6 bases, with 23 bases between the two germline ends. The CDR3 DNA sequence: TGTGCCAGCAGCCTGAGGGAAATCACCCCCGAGGGCGAGCAGTACTTC. This sequence encodes CASSLREITPEGEQYF.

V usage is TRBV27 and J usage is TRBJ1-2; 7 bases agree with TRBD1. CDR1 and CDR2 (germline): MNHEY, SMNVEV (reference sequence). There are 12 residues in the CDR3. The trim removed 8 bases at V and 4 bases at J, leaving 4 bases unmatched. CDR3 residues: CASVTGPYGYTF. DNA of the CDR3: TGTGCCAGCGTGACAGGGCCCTATGGCTACACCTTC.

The rearrangement uses TRBV6-1 and TRBJ1-2, with a possible D match to TRBD1 (5 bases). The V gene's germline CDR1 is MNHNS and CDR2 SASEGT. The CDR3 loop spans 13 amino acids. Trimming pared 4 bases from V and 8 bases from J, leaving 14 bases between. DNA of the CDR3: TGTGCCAGCAGTGGCAGGGCCGGACGGGGCTACACCTTC. Protein product: CASSGRAGRGYTF.

CDR3 loop: CASTLRAGGQETQYF. The DNA for the CDR3 is TGTGCCAGCACCCTTCGAGCGGGCGGGCAAGAGACCCAGTACTTC. The rearrangement links TRBV9 to TRBJ2-5; perhaps TRBD2 as D (6 bases). The germline gives CDR1 SGDLS, CDR2 YYNGEE. V dropped 6 bases and J dropped 2 bases, with 17 bases sitting between them. This CDR3 is built from 15 residues.

This chain connects TRBV6-5 to TRBJ1-1; no clear D. V was trimmed by 8 bases and J by 0 bases, leaving 10 bases between them. Germline lookup yields CDR1 MNHEY and CDR2 SVGAGI. The CDR3 totals 13 residues. In DNA, the CDR3 is TGTGCCAGCGAGAACCTCATGAACACTGAAGCTTTCTTT. Its translation: CASENLMNTEAFF.